This T cell receptor (beta chain) originates from a study of cytomegalovirus exposure and HLA in healthy donors. 13 Jbeta primers and 60 Vbeta primers were used for the PCR. Libraries were prepared by immunoSEQ multiplex PCR; TCRdb keeps only in-frame clonotypes and omits some of them. Of 150,000 to 200,000 clones in the sample, approximately 81% were seen once. The CDR3 is 12 residues long. V was pared by 1 base and J by 7 bases, with 4 bases between. Per germline, CDR1 MNHEY and CDR2 SMNVEV (reference sequence). The receptor's source is a woman between 45 and 60 years old in good health and CMV-seronegative. The chain has TRBV27 and TRBJ2-2; D remains unclear. The source material was PBMCs. The CDR3 DNA sequence: TGTGCCAGCAGTTTATTAAACGGGGAGCTGTTTTTT. This codes for CASSLLNGELFF.